This T cell receptor beta chain stems from a study of blood T cells in healthy people across ages. Germline V gives CDR1 SGHRS, CDR2 YFSETQ. CDR3 size: 15 residues. V was trimmed by 4 bases and J by 1 base, leaving 11 bases between them. Then a second PCR, running roughly 6 to 12 cycles, was carried out with a sample-barcoded 5' primer and a J-beta primer mix. One entry per CDR3 protein, called by TCRdb with MiXCR from the 5' RACE reads. The top ten hold roughly 25% of the sample, which has around 600,000 distinct CDR3 sequences, 47% seen once. V gene TRBV5-1 combines with J gene TRBJ2-2, with D unclear. This TCR was sampled from an elderly man in good health. The sequenced sample consisted of blood. In DNA, the CDR3 is TGCGCCAGCAGCATAACAGAACTGAACACCGGGGAGCTGTTTTTT. Residues: CASSITELNTGELFF.